Sequencing of this T cell receptor beta chain was carried out in a study of T cells in Graves' hyperthyroidism and ophthalmopathy. Study-level information: Peripheral blood was obtained at initial diagnosis, preceding any treatment.

Study-level results: A 13 V-J signature model discriminated ophthalmopathy versus stable hyperthyroidism.

The authors deemed Graves' hyperthyroidism stable absent ophthalmopathy progression within 18 months. Thyroid ultrasound, orbital computed tomography, clinical symptoms, and serum thyroxine and TRAb underpinned diagnoses. Amplified TCR beta CDR3 regions came from RNA transcripts. First-round RT-PCR of the TCR CDR3 relied on the HTBI primer set. TCRdb reprocessed the multiplex PCR reads via MiXCR and lists one record per CDR3 protein. This table has hundreds of thousands of distinct CDR3 sequences, approximately 15% appearing once. J lost 4 bases, V lost 5 bases, and 13 bases had no gene match. CDR1 is MDHEN, CDR2 SYDVKM, per germline. CDR3 size: 16 residues. In the case of this clonotype: Its antigen is unidentified.

The sample comprised blood. This clonotype originated in a woman in her thirties or forties with Graves' hyperthyroidism. The rearrangement uses TRBV28 and TRBJ2-7; TRBD1 agrees at 8 bases. CDR3 nucleotides: TGTGCCAGCAGTAGGTCAGGGGGCCAAGGTTCGTACGAGCAGTACTTC. It specifies CASSRSGGQGSYEQYF.